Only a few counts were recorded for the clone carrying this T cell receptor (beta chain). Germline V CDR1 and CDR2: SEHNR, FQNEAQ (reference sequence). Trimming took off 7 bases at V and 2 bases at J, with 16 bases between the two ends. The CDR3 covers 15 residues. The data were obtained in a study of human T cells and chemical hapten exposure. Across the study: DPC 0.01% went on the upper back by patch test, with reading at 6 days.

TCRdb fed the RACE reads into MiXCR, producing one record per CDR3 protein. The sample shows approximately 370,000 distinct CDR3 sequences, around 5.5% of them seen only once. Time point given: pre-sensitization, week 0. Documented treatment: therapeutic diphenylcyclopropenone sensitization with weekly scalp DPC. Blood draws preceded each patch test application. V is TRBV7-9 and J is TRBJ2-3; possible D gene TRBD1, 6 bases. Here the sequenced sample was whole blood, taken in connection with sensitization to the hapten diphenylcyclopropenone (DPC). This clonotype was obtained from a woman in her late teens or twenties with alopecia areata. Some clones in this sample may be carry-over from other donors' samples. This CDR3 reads CASTSRDRTTDTQYF. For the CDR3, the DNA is TGTGCCAGCACCTCTCGCGACAGGACCACAGATACGCAGTATTTT. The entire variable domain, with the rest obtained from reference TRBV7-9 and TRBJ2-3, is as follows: DTGVSQNPRHKITKRGQNVTFRCDPISEHNRLYWYRQTLGQGPEFLTYFQNEAQLEKSRLLSDRFSAERPKGSFSTLEIQRTEQGDSAMYLCASTSRDRTTDTQYFGPGTRLTVL.